This T cell receptor beta chain was profiled in a study of regulatory T cells in long-lasting Graves disease. Time point here: persistent/refractory GD, antithyroid drugs over 5 years with positive TRAb. Construction of the TCR library relied on RNA isolated from PBMCs. This clonotype appeared a few times. Arm-PCR of CDR3 regions with iRepertoire HTBI primers generated TCR beta libraries. A single record per CDR3 protein comes from TCRdb applying MiXCR to the multiplex PCR reads. The sample has some 280,000 distinct CDR3 sequences, roughly 21% seen once; the top ten hold about 56%. The germline V gene has CDR1 WNHNN and CDR2 SYGVQD (reference sequence). With V trimmed by 3 bases and J by 7 bases, 3 bases remained unmatched. The CDR3 spans 13 residues.

This receptor was identified in a female donor with Graves disease. The starting material was peripheral blood mononuclear cells (PBMCs), obtained when the disease was refractory, from a patient treated with antithyroid drugs. The chain employs TRBV10-1 and TRBJ2-1; 7 bases align to TRBD1. The CDR3 loop is CASSDGTENEQFF. In nucleotides, the CDR3 is TGCGCCAGCAGTGACGGGACAGAGAATGAGCAGTTCTTC.